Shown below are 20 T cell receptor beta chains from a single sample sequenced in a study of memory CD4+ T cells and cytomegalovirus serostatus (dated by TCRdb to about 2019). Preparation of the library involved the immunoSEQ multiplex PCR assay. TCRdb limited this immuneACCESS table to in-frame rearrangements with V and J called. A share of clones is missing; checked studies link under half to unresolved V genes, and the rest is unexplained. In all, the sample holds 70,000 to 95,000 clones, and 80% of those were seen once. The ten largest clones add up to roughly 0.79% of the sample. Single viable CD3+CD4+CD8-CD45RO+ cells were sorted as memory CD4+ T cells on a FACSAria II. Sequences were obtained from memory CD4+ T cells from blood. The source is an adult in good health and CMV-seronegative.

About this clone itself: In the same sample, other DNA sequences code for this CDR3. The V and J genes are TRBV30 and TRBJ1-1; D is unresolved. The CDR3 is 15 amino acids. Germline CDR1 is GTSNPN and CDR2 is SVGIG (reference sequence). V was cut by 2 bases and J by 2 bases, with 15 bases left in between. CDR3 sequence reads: CAWSHKGGVNTEAFF. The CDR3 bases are TGTGCCTGGAGTCATAAGGGCGGTGTAAACACTGAAGCTTTCTTT. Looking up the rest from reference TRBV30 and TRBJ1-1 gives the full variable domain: SQTIHQWPATLVQPVGSPLSLECTVEGTSNPNLYWYRQAAGRGLQLLFYSVGIGQISSEVPQNLSASRPQDRQFILSSKKLLLSDSGFYLCAWSHKGGVNTEAFFGQGTRLTVV.

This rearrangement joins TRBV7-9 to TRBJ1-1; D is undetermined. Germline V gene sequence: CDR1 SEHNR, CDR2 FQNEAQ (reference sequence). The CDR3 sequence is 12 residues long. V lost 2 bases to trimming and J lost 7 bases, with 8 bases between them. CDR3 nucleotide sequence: TGTGCCAGCAGCTTAAACGGTTTTGAAGCTTTCTTT. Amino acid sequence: CASSLNGFEAFF.

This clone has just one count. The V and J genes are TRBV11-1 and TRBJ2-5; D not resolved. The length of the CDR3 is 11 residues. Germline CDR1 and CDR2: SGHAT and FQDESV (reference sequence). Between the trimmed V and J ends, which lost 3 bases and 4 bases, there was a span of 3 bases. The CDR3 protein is CASSFAETQYF. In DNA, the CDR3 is TGTGCCAGCAGCTTCGCAGAGACCCAGTACTTC.

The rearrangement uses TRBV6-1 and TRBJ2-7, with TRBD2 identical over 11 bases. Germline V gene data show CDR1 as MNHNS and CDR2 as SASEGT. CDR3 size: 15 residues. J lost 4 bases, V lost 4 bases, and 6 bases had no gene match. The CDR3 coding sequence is TGTGCCAGCAGTGTAATAGCGGGGGGGCAGTACGAGCAGTACTTC. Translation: CASSVIAGGQYEQYF.

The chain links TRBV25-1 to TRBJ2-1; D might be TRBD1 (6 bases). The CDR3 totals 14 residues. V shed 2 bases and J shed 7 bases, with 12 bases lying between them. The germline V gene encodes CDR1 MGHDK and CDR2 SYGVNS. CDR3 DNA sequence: TGTGCCAGCAGTGAAAACAGGGATGGAAATGAGCAGTTCTTC. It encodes CASSENRDGNEQFF.

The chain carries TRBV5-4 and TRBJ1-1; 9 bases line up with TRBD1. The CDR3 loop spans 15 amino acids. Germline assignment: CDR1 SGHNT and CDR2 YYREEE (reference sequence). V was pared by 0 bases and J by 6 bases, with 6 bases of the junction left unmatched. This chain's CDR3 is CASSLATRDRAEAFF. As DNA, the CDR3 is TGTGCCAGCAGCTTGGCAACCCGGGACAGGGCTGAAGCTTTCTTT. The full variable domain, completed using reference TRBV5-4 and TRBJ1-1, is ETGVTQSPTHLIKTRGQQVTLRCSSQSGHNTVSWYQQALGQGPQFIFQYYREEENGRGNFPPRFSGLQFPNYSSELNVNALELDDSALYLCASSLATRDRAEAFFGQGTRLTVV.

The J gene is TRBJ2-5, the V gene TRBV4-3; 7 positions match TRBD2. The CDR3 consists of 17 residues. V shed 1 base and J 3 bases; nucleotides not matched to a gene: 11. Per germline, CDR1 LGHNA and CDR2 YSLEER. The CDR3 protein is CASSQGAAGDPKETQYF. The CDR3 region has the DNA TGCGCCAGCAGCCAAGGAGCCGCGGGGGACCCTAAAGAGACCCAGTACTTC.

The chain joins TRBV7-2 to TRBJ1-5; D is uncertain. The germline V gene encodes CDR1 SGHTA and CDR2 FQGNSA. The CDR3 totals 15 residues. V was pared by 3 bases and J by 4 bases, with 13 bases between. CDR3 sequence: CASSLDGSGNQPQHF. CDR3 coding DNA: TGTGCCAGCAGCTTGGATGGGAGTGGAAATCAGCCCCAGCATTTT.

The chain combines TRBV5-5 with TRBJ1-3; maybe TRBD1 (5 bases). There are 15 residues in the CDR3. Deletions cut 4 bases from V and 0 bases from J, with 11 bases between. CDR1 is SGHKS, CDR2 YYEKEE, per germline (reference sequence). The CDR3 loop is CASSLTDDSGNTIYF. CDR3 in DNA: TGTGCCAGCAGCCTGACAGACGACTCTGGAAACACCATATATTTT.

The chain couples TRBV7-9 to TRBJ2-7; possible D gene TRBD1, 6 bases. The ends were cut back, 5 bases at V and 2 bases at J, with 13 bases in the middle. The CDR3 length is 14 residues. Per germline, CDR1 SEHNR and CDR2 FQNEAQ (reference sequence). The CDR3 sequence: CASSPDSLAYEQYF. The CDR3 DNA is TGTGCCAGCAGCCCGGACAGTCTTGCCTACGAGCAGTACTTC.

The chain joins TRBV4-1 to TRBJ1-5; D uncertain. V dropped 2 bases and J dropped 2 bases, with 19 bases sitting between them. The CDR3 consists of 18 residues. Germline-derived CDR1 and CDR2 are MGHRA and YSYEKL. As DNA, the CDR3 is TGCGCCAGCAGCCAACGTGGGGAAGCCCAGTGGGGCAATCAGCCCCAGCATTTT. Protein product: CASSQRGEAQWGNQPQHF.

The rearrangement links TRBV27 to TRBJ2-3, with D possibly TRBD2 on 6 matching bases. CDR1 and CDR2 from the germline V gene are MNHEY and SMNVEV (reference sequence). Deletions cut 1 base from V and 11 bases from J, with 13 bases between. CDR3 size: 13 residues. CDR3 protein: CASSLFRDSGQYF. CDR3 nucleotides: TGTGCCAGCAGTTTATTCCGGGACTCGGGGCAGTATTTT.

The CDR3 DNA reads as TGTGCCAGCTCCCCGGGTAACGGGAACAATGAGCAGTTCTTC. Translating gives CASSPGNGNNEQFF. This chain uses TRBV18 with TRBJ2-1, with D perhaps TRBD2 (5 bases). Trimming left V 6 bases short and J 5 bases short, with 14 bases between. CDR3 length equals 14 residues. Germline CDR1 KGHSH, CDR2 LQKENI.

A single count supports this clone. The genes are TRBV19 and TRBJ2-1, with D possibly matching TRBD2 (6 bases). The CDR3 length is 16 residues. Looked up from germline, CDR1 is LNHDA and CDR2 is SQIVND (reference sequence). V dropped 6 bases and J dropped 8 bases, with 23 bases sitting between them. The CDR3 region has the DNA TGTGCCAGTAGCCCGGACTACTCCCTCCGGTCGCATGAGCAGTTCTTC. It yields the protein CASSPDYSLRSHEQFF.

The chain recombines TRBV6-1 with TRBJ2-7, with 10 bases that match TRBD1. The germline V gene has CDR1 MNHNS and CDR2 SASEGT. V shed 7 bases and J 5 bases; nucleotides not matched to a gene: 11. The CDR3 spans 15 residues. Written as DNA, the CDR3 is TGTGCCAGCACCCGGACAGGGGGATCCCTCCACGAGCAGTACTTC. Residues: CASTRTGGSLHEQYF.

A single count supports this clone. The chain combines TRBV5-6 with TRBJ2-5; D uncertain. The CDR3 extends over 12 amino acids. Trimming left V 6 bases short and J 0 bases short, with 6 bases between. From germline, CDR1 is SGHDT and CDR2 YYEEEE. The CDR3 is CASKTYQETQYF. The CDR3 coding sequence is TGTGCCAGCAAGACGTACCAAGAGACCCAGTACTTC.

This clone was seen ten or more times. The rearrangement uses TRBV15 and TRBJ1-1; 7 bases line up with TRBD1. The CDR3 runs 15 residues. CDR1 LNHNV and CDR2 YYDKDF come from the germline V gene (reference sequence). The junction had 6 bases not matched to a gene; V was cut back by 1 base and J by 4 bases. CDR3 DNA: TGTGCCACCAGCAGAGTGAAGGGGGCAGGCACTGAAGCTTTCTTT. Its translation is CATSRVKGAGTEAFF.

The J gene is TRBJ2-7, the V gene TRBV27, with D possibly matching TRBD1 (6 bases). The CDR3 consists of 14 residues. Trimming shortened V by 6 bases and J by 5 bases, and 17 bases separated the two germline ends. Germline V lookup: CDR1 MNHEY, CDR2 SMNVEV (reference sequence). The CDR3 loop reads CASSPGTRLNEQYF. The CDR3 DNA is TGTGCCAGCAGCCCCGGGACACGCCTTAACGAGCAGTACTTC.

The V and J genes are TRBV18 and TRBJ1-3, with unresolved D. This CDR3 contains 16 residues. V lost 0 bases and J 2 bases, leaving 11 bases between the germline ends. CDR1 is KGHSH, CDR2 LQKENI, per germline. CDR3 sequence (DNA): TGTGCCAGCTCACCACCGAATCGGCCCCCTGGAAACACCATATATTTT. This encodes CASSPPNRPPGNTIYF.

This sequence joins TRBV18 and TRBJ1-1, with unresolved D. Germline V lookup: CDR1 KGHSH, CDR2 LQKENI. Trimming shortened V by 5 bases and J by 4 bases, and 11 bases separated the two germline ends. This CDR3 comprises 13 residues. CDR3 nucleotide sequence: TGTGCCAGCTCAAAAGGACCGGCCACTGAAGCTTTCTTT. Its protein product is CASSKGPATEAFF.